This T cell receptor beta chain emerged from a study of T cells in Graves' hyperthyroidism and ophthalmopathy. General study results and limits: From stable hyperthyroidism, ophthalmopathy was separated by a 13 V-J model. The model's output predicted ophthalmopathy at a median of roughly 6.9 months prior to onset.

A word on this clonotype: As yet, its antigen is unknown.

The CDR3 loop spans 13 amino acids. The trim removed 5 bases at V and 8 bases at J, leaving 7 bases unmatched. The germline CDR1 and CDR2 sequences are SQVTM and ANQGSEA. Investigators excluded patients with uncontrolled infection, other autoimmune disease, pregnancy or lactation. On the basis of clinical symptoms, serum thyroxine and TRAb, thyroid ultrasound and orbital computed tomography, diagnoses were made. Amplification yielded TCR beta CDR3 regions, with RNA transcripts as the source. The TCR CDR3 first-round RT-PCR relied on the HTBI primer set. One entry per CDR3 protein results from TCRdb running MiXCR on the multiplex PCR reads. Of 750,000 to 950,000 distinct CDR3 sequences in the sample, over 35% are singletons; the top ten hold 7.5% to 9.5%.

The sequencing input was blood. The V gene is TRBV29-1, the J gene TRBJ1-1, with 11 bases matching TRBD1. The sequence was obtained from a man in his late teens or twenties with Graves' hyperthyroidism. The CDR3: CSVIRDRGREAFF. The CDR3, as DNA: TGCAGCGTTATCCGGGACAGGGGGAGGGAAGCTTTCTTT.